One and the same sample provided the 32 T cell receptor beta chains below, sequenced in a study of OX40 agonist ivuxolimab in advanced cancers. Using immunoSEQ multiplex PCR, the repertoire was profiled, and TCRdb retains in-frame clones only, with some absent. This sample has tens of thousands of clones; around 87% occur once, and the top ten carry roughly 4%. The starting material was CD4+ or CD8+ T cells sorted from blood, obtained in a trial of the OX40 agonist ivuxolimab. Receptors were obtained from an adult with an advanced solid tumor such as melanoma, head and neck, liver or kidney cancer.

The chain is built from TRBV7-8 and TRBJ2-7; 10 nucleotides match TRBD1. Germline-derived CDR1 and CDR2 are SGHVS and FQNEAQ. The length of the CDR3 is 15 residues. Trimming took 5 bases from V and 2 from J; bases not matched to a gene: 6. The CDR3 DNA reads TGTGCCAGCAGCCTGCACGGGACAGGGGCCTACGAGCAGTACTTC. Translated, it gives CASSLHGTGAYEQYF.

This chain uses TRBV19 with TRBJ2-1, with 8 bases identical to TRBD2. V was clipped by 4 bases and J by 8 bases; unmatched bases: 13. This CDR3 spans 16 amino acids. Germline V CDR1 and CDR2: LNHDA, SQIVND (reference sequence). The CDR3 bases are TGTGCCAGTAGTACAATAAGCGGGAGCGGGTCCCATGAGCAGTTCTTC. It encodes CASSTISGSGSHEQFF.

The chain links TRBV5-1 to TRBJ1-1, with TRBD1 identical over 7 bases. This CDR3 has 12 amino acids. The trim removed 4 bases at V and 5 bases at J, leaving 2 bases unmatched. Per the germline V gene, CDR1 is SGHRS and CDR2 is YFSETQ. CDR3 loop: CASSGGQTEAFF. For the CDR3, the DNA is TGCGCCAGCAGCGGGGGACAGACTGAAGCTTTCTTT.

The chain carries TRBV27 and TRBJ2-3, with TRBD2 as a possible D gene (6 bases). V shed 3 bases and J shed 3 bases, with 10 bases lying between them. Germline CDR1 and CDR2: MNHEY and SMNVEV (reference sequence). This CDR3 has 14 residues. The CDR3 region is CASSFDSGTDTQYF. The CDR3 coding sequence is TGTGCCAGCAGTTTTGACAGCGGGACAGATACGCAGTATTTT.

The chain couples TRBV19 to TRBJ2-6; 7 bases map to TRBD1. With 6 bases clipped from V and 0 bases from J, the junction kept 8 bases outside the gene matches. This CDR3 is 17 amino acids long. Germline assignment: CDR1 LNHDA and CDR2 SQIVND (reference sequence). Written as DNA, the CDR3 is TGTGCCAGTAGCCGACAGGGAGCTTTCTCTGGGGCCAACGTCCTGACTTTC. Protein: CASSRQGAFSGANVLTF.

This chain uses TRBV7-6 with TRBJ2-5, with TRBD2 matching 7 bases. The CDR3 loop spans 15 amino acids. V was clipped by 5 bases and J by 0 bases; unmatched bases: 6. The germline gives CDR1 SGHVS, CDR2 FNYEAQ. The CDR3 DNA follows: TGTGCCAGCAGCGCCTCCGGGACTAACCAAGAGACCCAGTACTTC. It specifies CASSASGTNQETQYF.

This clone has a single count. V usage is TRBV5-1 and J usage is TRBJ2-7; 11 bases line up with TRBD1. The CDR3 runs to 14 residues. Germline V gene sequence: CDR1 SGHRS, CDR2 YFSETQ. Trimming took 5 bases from V and 4 from J; bases not matched to a gene: 5. The DNA of the CDR3 is TGCGCCAGCAGGGCCGGGACAGGGGGGTACGAGCAGTACTTC. Translated, it gives CASRAGTGGYEQYF. The complete variable domain, with remaining parts taken from reference TRBV5-1 and TRBJ2-7, reads KAGVTQTPRYLIKTRGQQVTLSCSPISGHRSVSWYQQTPGQGLQFLFEYFSETQRNKGNFPGRFSGRQFSNSRSEMNVSTLELGDSALYLCASRAGTGGYEQYFGPGTRLTVT.

CDR3 coding DNA: TGTGCCACCAGCCGGAGACTAGCGGGACCAGAGGAGCAGTACTTC. Protein: CATSRRLAGPEEQYF. V gene TRBV15 combines with J gene TRBJ2-7, with 11 bases identical to TRBD2. This CDR3 is built from 15 residues. With 5 bases clipped from V and 7 bases from J, the junction kept 10 bases outside the gene matches. In germline, CDR1 is LNHNV, CDR2 YYDKDF (reference sequence).

The rearrangement uses TRBV7-2 and TRBJ1-3; 7 nucleotides line up with TRBD1. Looked up from germline, CDR1 is SGHTA and CDR2 is FQGNSA. After removal of 4 bases from V and 4 bases from J, the junction contained 7 bases not matched to a gene. The CDR3 totals 15 residues. The CDR3 coding sequence is TGTGCCAGCAGCTCGTCGACAGGGACAGGAAACACCATATATTTT. Translation gives CASSSSTGTGNTIYF.

V gene TRBV29-1 combines with J gene TRBJ2-7; 13 bases agree with TRBD2. The CDR3 has 14 amino acids. The V and J ends lost 7 bases and 5 bases, in that order; junction bases with no gene match: 8. Germline lookup yields CDR1 SQVTM and CDR2 ANQGSEA. CDR3 nucleotides: TGCAGCGGAACTAGCGGGAGGGGCATGAACGAGCAGTACTTC. Translating gives CSGTSGRGMNEQYF.

This chain joins TRBV19 and TRBJ1-2; perhaps TRBD1 as D (5 bases). The CDR3 sequence is 14 residues long. Germline V lookup: CDR1 LNHDA, CDR2 SQIVND (reference sequence). V was shortened by 10 bases and J by 4 bases, with 19 bases between the two germline ends. CDR3 sequence: CATRGGARGYGYTF. The CDR3 DNA sequence: TGTGCCACCAGAGGAGGGGCGCGGGGCTATGGCTACACCTTC.

The chain recombines TRBV29-1 with TRBJ1-4, with 7 bases aligning to TRBD1. The trim removed 4 bases at V and 0 bases at J, leaving 2 bases unmatched. The CDR3 is made up of 14 amino acids. The germline CDR1 and CDR2 sequences are SQVTM and ANQGSEA. As DNA, the CDR3 is TGCAGCGTTGGAGGGGGCACAACTAATGAAAAACTGTTTTTT. Translated: CSVGGGTTNEKLFF.

CDR3 residues: CASRQDSQETQYF. CDR3 DNA sequence: TGTGCCAGCAGACAGGACTCCCAAGAGACCCAGTACTTC. The chain joins TRBV2 to TRBJ2-5; D tentatively reads TRBD1 or TRBD2 (5 bases each). This CDR3 has 13 amino acids. V dropped 6 bases and J dropped 1 base, with 9 bases sitting between them. In germline, CDR1 is SNHLY, CDR2 FYNNEI.

The chain couples TRBV4-1 to TRBJ1-5, with 7 bases identical to TRBD1. This CDR3 is built from 15 residues. The V segment lost 0 bases and the J segment 5 bases; nucleotides outside the gene matches: 4. The germline CDR1 and CDR2 sequences are MGHRA and YSYEKL. The CDR3 reads CASSQDGTGDQPQHF. CDR3 nucleotide sequence: TGCGCCAGCAGCCAAGATGGAACAGGGGATCAGCCCCAGCATTTT.

The genes are TRBV7-9 and TRBJ2-6; D gene ambiguous. The V gene lost 1 base and the J gene lost 0 bases, with 16 bases spanning the gap. CDR3 length equals 19 residues. CDR1 and CDR2 (germline): SEHNR, FQNEAQ (reference sequence). CDR3 sequence: CASSLGVGLGSSGANVLTF. The CDR3 nucleotides read TGTGCCAGCAGCTTAGGGGTAGGGCTGGGAAGCTCTGGGGCCAACGTCCTGACTTTC.

This chain joins TRBV10-1 and TRBJ2-1; D tentatively reads TRBD1 or TRBD2 (5 bases each). With 4 bases removed from V and 9 bases from J, the gap between germline ends came to 19 bases. The CDR3 extends over 15 amino acids. Germline V CDR1 and CDR2: WNHNN, SYGVQD (reference sequence). The CDR3, as DNA: TGCGCCAGCAGTGGACCGGGACCACCTCGGGGTGAGCAGTTCTTC. It codes for CASSGPGPPRGEQFF.

The chain has TRBV6-5 and TRBJ2-1; 7 bases agree with TRBD2. CDR1 and CDR2 from the germline V gene are MNHEY and SVGAGI. The trim removed 4 bases at V and 6 bases at J, leaving 3 bases unmatched. The CDR3 spans 13 residues. The DNA of the CDR3 is TGTGCCAGCAGTTCACTAGCGATCAATGAGCAGTTCTTC. It codes for CASSSLAINEQFF.

This clone was counted once. The V call is TRBV7-9, the J call TRBJ1-1, with a possible D match to TRBD1 (5 bases). The CDR3 runs to 14 residues. Looked up from germline, CDR1 is SEHNR and CDR2 is FQNEAQ (reference sequence). Trimming stripped 6 bases from V and 7 bases from J, with 18 bases between. CDR3 region: CASSSSAGLGEAFF. The CDR3 DNA follows: TGTGCCAGCAGTTCGAGCGCGGGGCTCGGTGAAGCTTTCTTT.

This chain links TRBV4-3 with TRBJ1-1; no clear D. V lost 4 bases and J 3 bases, leaving 15 bases between the germline ends. In germline, CDR1 is LGHNA, CDR2 YSLEER. This CDR3 contains 15 residues. The DNA of the CDR3 is TGCGCCAGCAGCCGAGACCCCGGGAGAGACACTGAAGCTTTCTTT. This codes for CASSRDPGRDTEAFF.

The chain links TRBV7-2 to TRBJ2-7; no reliable D call. Trimming cost V 5 bases and J 0 bases, with 20 bases left between them. CDR1 is SGHTA, CDR2 FQGNSA, per germline. This CDR3 contains 17 residues. CDR3 sequence (DNA): TGTGCCAGCAGCCTCTATGAGGCGGCTAGAAGCTCCTACGAGCAGTACTTC. Its translation is CASSLYEAARSSYEQYF.

The gene calls are TRBV4-3 and TRBJ1-5, with D perhaps TRBD1 (6 bases). Germline-derived CDR1 and CDR2 are LGHNA and YSLEER. This CDR3 has 15 amino acids. Trimming stripped 2 bases from V and 0 bases from J, with 8 bases between. The CDR3 here is CASSQQGSSNQPQHF. CDR3 DNA: TGCGCCAGCAGCCAACAGGGGTCTAGCAATCAGCCCCAGCATTTT.

The V gene is TRBV28, the J gene TRBJ1-2; D is possibly TRBD1 (5 bases). V gave up 8 bases and J gave up 4 bases, with 14 bases separating them. Germline loops: CDR1 MDHEN, CDR2 SYDVKM. The length of the CDR3 is 13 residues. CDR3 nucleotide sequence: TGTGCCAGCTCCGGGACTCCCTTCTATGGCTACACCTTC. This translates into CASSGTPFYGYTF.

This clone appeared a few times. This sequence joins TRBV6-5 and TRBJ1-1; 7 bases match TRBD1. V gave up 6 bases and J gave up 10 bases; unmatched junction bases: 11. The CDR3 has 13 amino acids. Germline assignment: CDR1 MNHEY and CDR2 SVGAGI. CDR3 amino acids: CASRTTGVQGAFF. CDR3 bases: TGTGCCAGCAGGACAACAGGGGTGCAAGGAGCTTTCTTT.

The chain recombines TRBV6-6 with TRBJ1-1; D is unclear. Trimming removed 5 bases at V and 1 base at J, with 14 bases between. The CDR3 is 15 amino acids. CDR1 and CDR2 from the germline V gene are MNHNY and SVGAGI (reference sequence). The CDR3: CASSTRRTRNTEAFF. For the CDR3, the DNA is TGTGCCAGCAGTACGAGGAGAACTAGGAACACTGAAGCTTTCTTT.

This clone was counted between two and nine times. The same CDR3 can be traced to other DNA sequences in this sample. The genes are TRBV4-3 and TRBJ2-3; unclear D gene. CDR3 size: 13 residues. Per germline, CDR1 LGHNA and CDR2 YSLEER. V lost 0 bases to trimming and J lost 4 bases, with 5 bases between them. The CDR3 region has the DNA TGCGCCAGCAGCCAAGACGGTTCAGATACGCAGTATTTT. Translation gives CASSQDGSDTQYF.

V gene TRBV7-9 combines with J gene TRBJ2-1; TRBD2 agrees at 14 bases. The trim removed 5 bases at V and 6 bases at J, leaving 3 bases unmatched. Per germline, CDR1 SEHNR and CDR2 FQNEAQ (reference sequence). There are 15 residues in the CDR3. The CDR3 region is CASSVGTSGGNEQFF. The CDR3 nucleotides read TGTGCCAGCAGCGTTGGGACTAGCGGGGGCAATGAGCAGTTCTTC.

The chain couples TRBV2 to TRBJ2-3, with D tentatively TRBD1 (6 bases). This CDR3 is 14 amino acids long. Trimming took off 4 bases at V and 3 bases at J, with 11 bases between the two ends. Per the germline V gene, CDR1 is SNHLY and CDR2 is FYNNEI. The CDR3 nucleotides read TGTGCCAGCAGTGGGCAGGGGCGGACAGATACGCAGTATTTT. It specifies CASSGQGRTDTQYF.

This clone was seen only once. The CDR3 DNA follows: TGTGCCCTCGGGGGGACGAGATACTACGAGCAGTACTTC. It encodes CALGGTRYYEQYF. The chain links TRBV7-9 to TRBJ2-7, with 7 bases matching TRBD2. This CDR3 spans 13 amino acids. V dropped 11 bases and J dropped 3; count of bases not matched to a gene: 10. The germline CDR1 and CDR2 sequences are SEHNR and FQNEAQ (reference sequence).

This rearrangement joins TRBV5-5 to TRBJ2-5; no clear D gene. Trimming left V 0 bases short and J 1 base short, with 4 bases between. Germline CDR1 SGHKS, CDR2 YYEKEE (reference sequence). This CDR3 has 13 residues. DNA for the CDR3: TGTGCCAGCAGCTTGGCTCCCCAAGAGACCCAGTACTTC. It encodes CASSLAPQETQYF.

The DNA of the CDR3 is TGTGCCAGCAGCCCCAGGAGGGGGAGTGGTGGCTACACCTTC. Its protein product is CASSPRRGSGGYTF. The chain uses TRBV5-4 and TRBJ1-2, with a possible D match to TRBD1 (6 bases). V was cut by 4 bases and J by 7 bases, with 17 bases left in between. CDR1 SGHNT and CDR2 YYREEE come from the germline V gene (reference sequence). The CDR3 spans 14 residues.

This chain links TRBV11-2 with TRBJ2-1; the match to TRBD2 covers 12 bases. CDR3 length: 17 residues. The V gene's germline CDR1 is SGHAT and CDR2 FQNNGV. The trim removed 0 bases at V and 9 bases at J, leaving 9 bases unmatched. The CDR3 spells CASSLEALASGRGEQFF. CDR3 nucleotide sequence: TGTGCCAGCAGCTTAGAGGCTTTGGCTAGCGGGAGGGGTGAGCAGTTCTTC.

This chain joins TRBV7-9 and TRBJ2-1; a weak D match, TRBD2 (7 bases). Germline CDR1 SEHNR, CDR2 FQNEAQ (reference sequence). This CDR3 region has 13 residues. The V and J ends lost 0 bases and 10 bases respectively, with 10 bases between them. CDR3 in DNA: TGTGCCAGCAGCTTAGCGGGAGGGGGAGAGCAGTTCTTC. Residues: CASSLAGGGEQFF.